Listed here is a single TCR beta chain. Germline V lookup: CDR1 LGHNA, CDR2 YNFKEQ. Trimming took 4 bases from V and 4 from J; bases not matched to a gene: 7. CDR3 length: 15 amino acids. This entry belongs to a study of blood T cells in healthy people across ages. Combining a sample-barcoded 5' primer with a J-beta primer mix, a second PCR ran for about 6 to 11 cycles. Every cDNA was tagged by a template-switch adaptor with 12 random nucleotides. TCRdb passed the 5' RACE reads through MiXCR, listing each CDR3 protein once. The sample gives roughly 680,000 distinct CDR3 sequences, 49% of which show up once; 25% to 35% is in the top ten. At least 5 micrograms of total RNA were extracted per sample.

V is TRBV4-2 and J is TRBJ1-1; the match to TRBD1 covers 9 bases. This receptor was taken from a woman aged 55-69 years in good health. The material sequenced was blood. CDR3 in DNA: TGTGCCAGCAGCCCGGACAGGGGTGAGGGCACTGAAGCTTTCTTT. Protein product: CASSPDRGEGTEAFF.